This entry lists 8 T cell receptor beta chains sequenced from one sample in a study of cytomegalovirus exposure and HLA in healthy donors. In the PCR, 60 Vbeta and 13 Jbeta primers were used. Only in-frame clones appear in the TCRdb table, and some are missing; sequencing was by immunoSEQ multiplex PCR. This table holds around 160,000 clones, roughly 77% found once. Specimen: PBMCs. All receptors derive from a male donor in good health and CMV-seronegative.

The chain uses TRBV28 and TRBJ2-6, with 9 positions matching TRBD1. Per the germline V gene, CDR1 is MDHEN and CDR2 is SYDVKM. The CDR3 is 15 amino acids. V shed 6 bases, J shed 1 base, and the junction held 1 base outside the gene matches. CDR3 protein: CASRDRGSGANVLTF. In DNA form, the CDR3 reads TGTGCCAGCAGGGACAGGGGTTCTGGGGCCAACGTCCTGACTTTC.

The chain combines TRBV5-1 with TRBJ1-3, with TRBD1 identical over 7 bases. V was pared by 4 bases and J by 4 bases, with 5 bases of the junction left unmatched. This CDR3 has 14 residues. Germline lookup yields CDR1 SGHRS and CDR2 YFSETQ. The DNA of the CDR3 is TGCGCCAGCAGCCCGGGGACAGTCGGAAACACCATATATTTT. It specifies CASSPGTVGNTIYF.

The gene calls are TRBV6-6 and TRBJ2-3; 10 positions agree with TRBD1. Germline V lookup: CDR1 MNHNY, CDR2 SVGAGI (reference sequence). V dropped 6 bases and J dropped 0; count of bases not matched to a gene: 3. The CDR3 consists of 15 residues. The CDR3 is CASRRQGASTDTQYF. CDR3 bases: TGTGCCAGCAGAAGACAGGGGGCCAGCACAGATACGCAGTATTTT.

CDR3 sequence (DNA): TGTGCCAGCAGTGTTAGCCCGGGGGAGACCCAGTACTTC. Protein product: CASSVSPGETQYF. The chain links TRBV2 to TRBJ2-5; D might be TRBD2 (5 bases). Germline CDR1 is SNHLY and CDR2 is FYNNEI. Trimming cost V 4 bases and J 5 bases, with 11 bases left between them. The CDR3 runs to 13 residues.

The chain links TRBV6-1 to TRBJ2-1; possible D gene TRBD2, 5 bases. The V gene lost 0 bases and the J gene lost 8 bases, with 11 bases spanning the gap. CDR1 and CDR2 from the germline V gene are MNHNS and SASEGT. This CDR3 spans 14 amino acids. The CDR3 DNA follows: TGTGCCAGCAGTGAAGCGTTGGTAGCGTATGAGCAGTTCTTC. It specifies CASSEALVAYEQFF.

This clone showed up just once. V gene TRBV6-5 combines with J gene TRBJ1-2, with 7 bases that match TRBD1. Losses at the gene ends were 0 bases for V and 7 bases for J; bases not matched to a gene: 2. This CDR3 contains 13 residues. The V gene's germline CDR1 is MNHEY and CDR2 SVGAGI. This chain's CDR3 is CASSYSTGIGYTF. CDR3 nucleotides: TGTGCCAGCAGTTACTCGACAGGGATTGGCTACACCTTC.

This clone was counted a single time. V gene TRBV7-9 combines with J gene TRBJ2-2; TRBD2 matches 12 bases. The CDR3 extends over 16 amino acids. V shed 6 bases, J shed 2 bases, and the junction held 4 bases outside the gene matches. Germline V lookup: CDR1 SEHNR, CDR2 FQNEAQ (reference sequence). The DNA of the CDR3 is TGTGCCAGCAGTCGACTAGCGGGGGATAACACCGGGGAGCTGTTTTTT. This sequence encodes CASSRLAGDNTGELFF.

The chain combines TRBV7-6 with TRBJ1-1, with a possible D match to TRBD1 (6 bases). The CDR3 spans 13 residues. CDR1 is SGHVS, CDR2 FNYEAQ, per germline. V dropped 5 bases and J dropped 1 base, with 8 bases sitting between them. Here the CDR3 reads CASSPGQNTEAFF. CDR3 DNA: TGTGCCAGCAGCCCGGGACAGAACACTGAAGCTTTCTTT.